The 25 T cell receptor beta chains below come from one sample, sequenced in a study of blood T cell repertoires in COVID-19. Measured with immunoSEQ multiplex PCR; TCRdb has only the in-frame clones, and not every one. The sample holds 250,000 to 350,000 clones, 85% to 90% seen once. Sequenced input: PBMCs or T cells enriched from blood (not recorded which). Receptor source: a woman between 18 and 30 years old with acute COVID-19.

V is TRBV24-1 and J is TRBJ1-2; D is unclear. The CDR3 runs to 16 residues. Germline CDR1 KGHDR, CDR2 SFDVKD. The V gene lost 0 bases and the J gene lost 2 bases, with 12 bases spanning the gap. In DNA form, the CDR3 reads TGTGCCACCAGTGATTTGAGCGGGGAAGGGAACTATGGCTACACCTTC. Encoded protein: CATSDLSGEGNYGYTF.

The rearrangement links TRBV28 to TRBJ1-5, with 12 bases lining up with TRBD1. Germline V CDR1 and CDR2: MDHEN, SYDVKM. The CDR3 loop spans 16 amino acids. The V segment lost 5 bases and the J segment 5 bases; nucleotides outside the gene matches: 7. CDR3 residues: CASSPAGTGGYQPQHF. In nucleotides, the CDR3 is TGTGCCAGCAGTCCCGCCGGGACAGGGGGCTATCAGCCCCAGCATTTT.

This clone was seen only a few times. The CDR3 is CASSRDQPQHF. For the CDR3, the DNA is TGTGCCAGCAGCCGGGATCAGCCCCAGCATTTT. The chain recombines TRBV5-8 with TRBJ1-5; D remains ambiguous. This CDR3 spans 11 amino acids. Germline CDR1 is SGHTS and CDR2 is YDEGEE. The ends were cut back, 4 bases at V and 5 bases at J, with 4 bases in the middle.

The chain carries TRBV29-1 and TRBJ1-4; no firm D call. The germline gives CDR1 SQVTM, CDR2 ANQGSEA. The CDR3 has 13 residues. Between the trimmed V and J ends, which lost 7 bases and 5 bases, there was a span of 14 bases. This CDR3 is CSAKGLPNEKLFF. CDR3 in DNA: TGCAGCGCCAAAGGACTCCCGAATGAAAAACTGTTTTTT. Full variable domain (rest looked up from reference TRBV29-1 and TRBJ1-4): SAVISQKPSRDICQRGTSLTIQCQVDSQVTMMFWYRQQPGQSLTLIATANQGSEATYESGFVIDKFPISRPNLTFSTLTVSNMSPEDSSIYLCSAKGLPNEKLFFGSGTQLSVL.

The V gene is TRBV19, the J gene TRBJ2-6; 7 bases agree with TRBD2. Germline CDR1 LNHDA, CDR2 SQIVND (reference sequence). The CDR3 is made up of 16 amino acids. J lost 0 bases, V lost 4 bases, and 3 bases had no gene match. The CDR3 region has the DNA TGTGCCAGTAGTAATCGGGGGGTCTCTGGGGCCAACGTCCTGACTTTC. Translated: CASSNRGVSGANVLTF.

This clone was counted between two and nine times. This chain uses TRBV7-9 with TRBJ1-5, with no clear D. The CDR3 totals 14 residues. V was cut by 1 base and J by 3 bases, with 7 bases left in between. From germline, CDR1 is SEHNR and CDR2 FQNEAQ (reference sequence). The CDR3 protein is CASSLGGINQPQHF. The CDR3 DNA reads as TGTGCCAGCAGCTTAGGAGGTATCAATCAGCCCCAGCATTTT.

For the CDR3, the DNA is TGTGCCACCCACCCGGACACTTTTGGCTACACCTTC. It encodes CATHPDTFGYTF. The chain uses TRBV2 and TRBJ1-2, with D possibly TRBD1 on 5 matching bases. CDR1 is SNHLY and CDR2 is FYNNEI in the germline V gene. CDR3 length equals 12 residues. V lost 10 bases to trimming and J lost 7 bases, with 16 bases between them.

In DNA form, the CDR3 reads TGTGCCACCAGCAGAGGGCGGGACTCGGCTCGGACTGAAGCTTTCTTT. It encodes CATSRGRDSARTEAFF. The V gene is TRBV15, the J gene TRBJ1-1, with TRBD1 as a possible D gene (5 bases). Trimming pared 1 base from V and 5 bases from J, leaving 17 bases between. CDR1 is LNHNV and CDR2 is YYDKDF in the germline V gene (reference sequence). The CDR3 has 16 residues.

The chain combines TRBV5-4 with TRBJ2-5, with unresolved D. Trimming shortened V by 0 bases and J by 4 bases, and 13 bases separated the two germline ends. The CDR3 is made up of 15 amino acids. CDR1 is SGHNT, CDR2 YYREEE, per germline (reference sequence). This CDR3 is CASSLDWFSGETQYF. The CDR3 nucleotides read TGTGCCAGCAGCTTGGATTGGTTTTCGGGAGAGACCCAGTACTTC.

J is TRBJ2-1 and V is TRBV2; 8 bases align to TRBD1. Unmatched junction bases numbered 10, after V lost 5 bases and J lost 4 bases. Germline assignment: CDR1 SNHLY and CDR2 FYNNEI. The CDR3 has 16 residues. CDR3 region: CASSFSQGALYNEQFF. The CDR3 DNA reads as TGTGCCAGCAGTTTTTCCCAGGGGGCGCTGTACAATGAGCAGTTCTTC.

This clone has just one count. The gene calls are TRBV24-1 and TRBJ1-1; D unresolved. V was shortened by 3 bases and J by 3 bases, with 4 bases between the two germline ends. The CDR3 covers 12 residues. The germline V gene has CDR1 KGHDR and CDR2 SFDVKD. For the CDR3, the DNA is TGTGCCACCAGTGATCCCGACACTGAAGCTTTCTTT. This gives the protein CATSDPDTEAFF.

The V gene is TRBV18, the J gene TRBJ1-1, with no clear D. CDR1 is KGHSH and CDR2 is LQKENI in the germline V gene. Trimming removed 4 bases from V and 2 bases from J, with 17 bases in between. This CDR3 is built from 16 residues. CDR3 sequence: CASSRVNGSPNTEAFF. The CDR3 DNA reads TGTGCCAGCTCACGGGTAAATGGGAGTCCCAACACTGAAGCTTTCTTT.

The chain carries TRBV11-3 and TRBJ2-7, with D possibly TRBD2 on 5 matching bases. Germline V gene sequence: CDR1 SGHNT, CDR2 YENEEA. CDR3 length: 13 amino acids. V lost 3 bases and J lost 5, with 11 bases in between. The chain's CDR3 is CASSFTLADEQYF. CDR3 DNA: TGTGCCAGCAGCTTTACTCTAGCTGACGAGCAGTACTTC.

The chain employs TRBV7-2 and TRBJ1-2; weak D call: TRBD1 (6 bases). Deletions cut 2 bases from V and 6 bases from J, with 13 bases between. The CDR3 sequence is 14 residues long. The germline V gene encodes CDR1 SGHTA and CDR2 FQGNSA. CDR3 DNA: TGTGCCAGCAGCTTAATTACTGGGGGCGATGGCTACACCTTC. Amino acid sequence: CASSLITGGDGYTF.

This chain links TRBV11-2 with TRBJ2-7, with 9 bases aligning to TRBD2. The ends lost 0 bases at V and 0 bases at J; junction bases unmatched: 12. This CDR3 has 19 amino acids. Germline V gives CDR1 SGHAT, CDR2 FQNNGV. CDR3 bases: TGTGCCAGCAGCTTAGATAGCTGGCGGGGGGGAGGGTCCTCCTACGAGCAGTACTTC. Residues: CASSLDSWRGGGSSYEQYF.

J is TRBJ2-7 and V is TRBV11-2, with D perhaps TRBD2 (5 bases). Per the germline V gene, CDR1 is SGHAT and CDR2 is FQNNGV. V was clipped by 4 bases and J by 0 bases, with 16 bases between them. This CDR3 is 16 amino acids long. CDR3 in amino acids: CASSSAGGWFSYEQYF. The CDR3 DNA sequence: TGTGCCAGCAGCTCCGCTGGCGGGTGGTTCTCCTACGAGCAGTACTTC.

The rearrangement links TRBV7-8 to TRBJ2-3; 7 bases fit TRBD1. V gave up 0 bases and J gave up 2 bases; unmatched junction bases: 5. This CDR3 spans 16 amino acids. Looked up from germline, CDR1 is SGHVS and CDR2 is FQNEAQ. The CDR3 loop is CASSLARDRDTDTQYF. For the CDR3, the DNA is TGTGCCAGCAGCTTAGCGAGGGACAGAGACACAGATACGCAGTATTTT.

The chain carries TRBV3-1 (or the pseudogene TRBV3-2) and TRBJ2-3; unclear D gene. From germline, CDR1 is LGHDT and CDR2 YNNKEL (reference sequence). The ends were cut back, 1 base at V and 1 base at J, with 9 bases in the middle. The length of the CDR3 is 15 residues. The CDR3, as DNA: TGTGCCAGCAGCCAAGCGGGTGGAGGCACAGATACGCAGTATTTT. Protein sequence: CASSQAGGGTDTQYF.

The CDR3 here is CAWGGVRRETQYF. The CDR3 nucleotides are TGTGCTTGGGGGGGGGTACGAAGGGAGACCCAGTACTTC. V is TRBV28 and J is TRBJ2-5, with 7 bases identical to TRBD2. The CDR3 runs 13 residues. Per germline, CDR1 MDHEN and CDR2 SYDVKM.

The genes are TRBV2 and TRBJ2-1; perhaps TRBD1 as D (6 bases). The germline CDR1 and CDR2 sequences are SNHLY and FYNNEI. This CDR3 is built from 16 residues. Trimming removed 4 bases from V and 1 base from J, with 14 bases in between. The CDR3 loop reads CASSADSLGSYNEQFF. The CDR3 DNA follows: TGTGCCAGCAGTGCGGACAGTTTGGGGTCCTACAATGAGCAGTTCTTC. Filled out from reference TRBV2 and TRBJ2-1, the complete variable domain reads EPEVTQTPSHQVTQMGQEVILRCVPISNHLYFYWYRQILGQKVEFLVSFYNNEISEKSEIFDDQFSVERPDGSNFTLKIRSTKLEDSAMYFCASSADSLGSYNEQFFGPGTRLTVL.

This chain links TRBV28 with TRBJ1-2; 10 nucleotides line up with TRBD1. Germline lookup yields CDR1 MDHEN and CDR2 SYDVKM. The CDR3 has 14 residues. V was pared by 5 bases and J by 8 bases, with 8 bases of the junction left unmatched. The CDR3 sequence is CASSSDRGQRGYTF. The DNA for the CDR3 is TGTGCCAGCAGTAGCGACAGGGGGCAGCGCGGCTACACCTTC.

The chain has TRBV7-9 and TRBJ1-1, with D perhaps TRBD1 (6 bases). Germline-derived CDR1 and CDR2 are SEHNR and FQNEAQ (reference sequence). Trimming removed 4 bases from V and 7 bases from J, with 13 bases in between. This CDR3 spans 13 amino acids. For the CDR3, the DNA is TGTGCCAGCAGCTCATACAGGGAGCTTGAAGCTTTCTTT. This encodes CASSSYRELEAFF.

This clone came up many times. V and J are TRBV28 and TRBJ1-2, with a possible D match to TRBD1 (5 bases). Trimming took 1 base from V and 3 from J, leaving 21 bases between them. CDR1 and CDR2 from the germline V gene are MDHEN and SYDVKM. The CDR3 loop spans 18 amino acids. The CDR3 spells CASSLSYLGPVRDYGYTF. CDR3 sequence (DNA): TGTGCCAGCAGTTTATCTTATTTGGGGCCGGTCCGCGACTATGGCTACACCTTC.

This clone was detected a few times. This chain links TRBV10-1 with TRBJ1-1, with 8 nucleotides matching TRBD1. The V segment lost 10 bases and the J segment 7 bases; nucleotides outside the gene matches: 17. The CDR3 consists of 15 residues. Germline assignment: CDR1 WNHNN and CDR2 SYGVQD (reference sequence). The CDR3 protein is CANLVSGGPGDEAFF. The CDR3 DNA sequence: TGCGCCAACCTGGTTTCAGGGGGCCCCGGTGATGAAGCTTTCTTT.

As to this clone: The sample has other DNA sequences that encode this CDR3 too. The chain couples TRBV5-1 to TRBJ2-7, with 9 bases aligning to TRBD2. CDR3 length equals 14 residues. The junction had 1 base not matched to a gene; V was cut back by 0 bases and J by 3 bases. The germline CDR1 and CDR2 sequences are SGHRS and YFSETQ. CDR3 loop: CASSLGLAVYEQYF. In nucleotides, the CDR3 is TGCGCCAGCAGCTTGGGACTAGCGGTCTACGAGCAGTACTTC.